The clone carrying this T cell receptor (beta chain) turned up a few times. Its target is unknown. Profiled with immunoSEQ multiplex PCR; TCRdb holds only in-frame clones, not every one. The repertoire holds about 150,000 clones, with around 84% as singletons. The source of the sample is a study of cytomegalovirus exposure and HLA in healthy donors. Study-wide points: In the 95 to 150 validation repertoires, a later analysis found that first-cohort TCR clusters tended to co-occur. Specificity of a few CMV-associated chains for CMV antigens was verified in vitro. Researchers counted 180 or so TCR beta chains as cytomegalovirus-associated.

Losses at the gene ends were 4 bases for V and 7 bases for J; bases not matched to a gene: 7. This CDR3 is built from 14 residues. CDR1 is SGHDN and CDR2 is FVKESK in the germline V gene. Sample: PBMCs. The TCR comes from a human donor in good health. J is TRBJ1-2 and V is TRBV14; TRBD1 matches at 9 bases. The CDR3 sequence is CASSRGQGLGGYTF. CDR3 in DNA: TGTGCCAGCAGCCGCGGACAGGGGTTGGGTGGCTACACCTTC.